These 9 T cell receptor beta chains originate from one sample sequenced in a study of T cell responses to AZD1222 COVID-19 vaccine. TCRdb's table, derived via immunoSEQ multiplex PCR, lists solely in-frame clones and lacks some. This sample has about 130,000 clones, with around 87% found just once. The sequencing here drew on peripheral blood, taken on day 0 of AZD1222 vaccination. The receptors here all came from an adult in good health.

This chain links TRBV2 with TRBJ2-3; 9 nucleotides align to TRBD1. The CDR3 is made up of 16 amino acids. J gave up 3 bases and V 3 bases, and 7 bases lay outside the gene matches. Germline V gene data show CDR1 as SNHLY and CDR2 as FYNNEI. Here the CDR3 reads CASSDRTGAGTDTQYF. CDR3 coding DNA: TGTGCCAGCAGTGACAGGACAGGGGCTGGAACAGATACGCAGTATTTT.

The J gene is TRBJ2-1, the V gene TRBV27; tentatively, D is TRBD2 (6 bases). Germline V gene lookup returns CDR1 MNHEY and CDR2 SMNVEV (reference sequence). The CDR3 has 13 amino acids. The V end was cut by 2 bases, the J end by 15 bases, with 17 bases between. CDR3 bases: TGTGCCAGCAGTTTACTAGCGACCCTACCTCCGTTCTTC. This gives the protein CASSLLATLPPFF.

V gene TRBV2 combines with J gene TRBJ2-3; a possible D gene is TRBD1 (6 bases). The V gene's germline CDR1 is SNHLY and CDR2 FYNNEI. Trimming removed 7 bases at V and 0 bases at J, with 8 bases between. This CDR3 has 13 amino acids. In DNA form, the CDR3 reads TGTGCCAGCAAGGGGGATAGCACAGATACGCAGTATTTT. Protein: CASKGDSTDTQYF.

The chain combines TRBV2 with TRBJ2-5, with a weak D call TRBD2 (6 bases). Germline lookup yields CDR1 SNHLY and CDR2 FYNNEI. The CDR3 runs to 12 residues. V lost 9 bases and J lost 4, with 12 bases in between. The CDR3 is CASGEVRETQYF. The CDR3 region has the DNA TGTGCCAGTGGGGAGGTTCGAGAGACCCAGTACTTC. Full variable domain (remainder filled in from reference TRBV2 and TRBJ2-5): EPEVTQTPSHQVTQMGQEVILRCVPISNHLYFYWYRQILGQKVEFLVSFYNNEISEKSEIFDDQFSVERPDGSNFTLKIRSTKLEDSAMYFCASGEVRETQYFGPGTRLLVL.

The V gene is TRBV19, the J gene TRBJ1-6; D gene ambiguous. The CDR3 has 15 residues. V shed 5 bases and J shed 4 bases, with 12 bases lying between them. Germline V gene lookup returns CDR1 LNHDA and CDR2 SQIVND (reference sequence). The CDR3 DNA is TGTGCCAGTAGTTCGGAGGTCCTGTATAATTCACCCCTCCACTTT. Its protein product is CASSSEVLYNSPLHF.

This chain connects TRBV5-1 to TRBJ1-1; D possibly corresponds to TRBD1 (5 bases). From germline, CDR1 is SGHRS and CDR2 YFSETQ. Trimming removed 2 bases at V and 0 bases at J, with 8 bases between. This CDR3 contains 14 residues. The CDR3 here is CASSLGVVNTEAFF. The CDR3 DNA follows: TGCGCCAGCAGCTTAGGGGTGGTGAACACTGAAGCTTTCTTT. Using reference TRBV5-1 and TRBJ1-1 for the parts outside the CDR3, the full variable domain is KAGVTQTPRYLIKTRGQQVTLSCSPISGHRSVSWYQQTPGQGLQFLFEYFSETQRNKGNFPGRFSGRQFSNSRSEMNVSTLELGDSALYLCASSLGVVNTEAFFGQGTRLTVV.

V is TRBV7-3 and J is TRBJ1-1; 10 positions agree with TRBD1. Germline CDR1 and CDR2: SGHTA and FQGTGA. Unmatched junction bases numbered 13, after V lost 9 bases and J lost 9 bases. The CDR3 has 14 residues. This CDR3 reads CASRSGTGEGQAFF. Written as DNA, the CDR3 is TGTGCCAGTCGATCCGGGACAGGGGAGGGACAAGCTTTCTTT.

The rearrangement links TRBV3-1 (or the pseudogene TRBV3-2) to TRBJ2-7; no clear D gene. The CDR3 consists of 11 residues. Per the germline V gene, CDR1 is LGHDT and CDR2 is YNNKEL (reference sequence). V was shortened by 4 bases and J by 4 bases, with 5 bases between the two germline ends. The CDR3, as DNA: TGTGCCAGCAGCCGGATTTACGAGCAGTACTTC. It specifies CASSRIYEQYF.

The chain uses TRBV5-1 and TRBJ2-7; D is possibly TRBD1 (7 bases). Trimming stripped 4 bases from V and 8 bases from J, with 22 bases between. The germline V gene encodes CDR1 SGHRS and CDR2 YFSETQ. The CDR3 is made up of 15 amino acids. Written as DNA, the CDR3 is TGCGCCAGCAGCGGGAGGACAGGAACGTACGGACAGCAGTACTTC. It encodes CASSGRTGTYGQQYF.